A single sample gave rise to the 32 T cell receptor beta chains below, sequenced in a study of control samples from healthy donors and cancer patients. TCRdb's table, derived via immunoSEQ multiplex PCR, lists solely in-frame clones and lacks some. The table lists some 120,000 clones, around 86% of them singletons. Material for sequencing was blood. The receptors were gathered from a man aged 40-50 years in good health.

The J gene is TRBJ1-2, the V gene TRBV5-1; tentative D call: TRBD1 (6 bases). This CDR3 comprises 12 residues. Looked up from germline, CDR1 is SGHRS and CDR2 is YFSETQ. V lost 3 bases, J lost 6 bases, and 9 bases lay in between. The CDR3 reads CASSYDRNGYTF. The CDR3 DNA is TGCGCCAGCAGCTATGACAGGAATGGCTACACCTTC.

V gene TRBV4-3 combines with J gene TRBJ2-1; D ambiguous. Germline-derived CDR1 and CDR2 are LGHNA and YSLEER. The CDR3 contains 13 residues. The V end was cut by 1 base, the J end by 8 bases, with 9 bases between. CDR3 DNA sequence: TGCGCCAGCAGCCAAGTACCGCGGTATGAGCAGTTCTTC. Translating it yields CASSQVPRYEQFF.

CDR3 amino acids: CAWSRRGYVEQYF. CDR3 coding DNA: TGTGCCTGGAGCCGGAGGGGATATGTCGAGCAGTACTTC. The chain recombines TRBV30 with TRBJ2-7; tentatively, D is TRBD2 (6 bases). Per the germline V gene, CDR1 is GTSNPN and CDR2 is SVGIG (reference sequence). Trimming shortened V by 3 bases and J by 6 bases, and 15 bases separated the two germline ends. This CDR3 comprises 13 residues.

The rearrangement links TRBV7-2 to TRBJ1-1, with TRBD1 matching over 7 bases. Germline trimming cut 5 bases from V and 3 bases from J; bases unmatched to any gene: 6. The germline gives CDR1 SGHTA, CDR2 FQGNSA. This CDR3 has 14 amino acids. CDR3 protein: CASSRDSGDTEAFF. The DNA for the CDR3 is TGTGCCAGCAGCCGGGACAGCGGGGACACTGAAGCTTTCTTT.

The genes are TRBV7-9 and TRBJ2-3; no clear D. Per the germline V gene, CDR1 is SEHNR and CDR2 is FQNEAQ (reference sequence). CDR3 length: 14 residues. V was pared by 1 base and J by 0 bases, with 5 bases between. This CDR3 is CASSLGRSTDTQYF. CDR3 in DNA: TGTGCCAGCAGCTTAGGTCGGAGCACAGATACGCAGTATTTT.

The chain is built from TRBV5-1 and TRBJ1-2, with D hard to call. The germline gives CDR1 SGHRS, CDR2 YFSETQ. The CDR3 extends over 13 amino acids. Between the trimmed V and J ends, which lost 0 bases and 4 bases, there was a span of 7 bases. CDR3 in amino acids: CASSLGLPYGYTF. CDR3 sequence (DNA): TGCGCCAGCAGCTTGGGCCTCCCCTATGGCTACACCTTC.

The V and J genes are TRBV25-1 and TRBJ1-6; 8 nucleotides line up with TRBD1. From germline, CDR1 is MGHDK and CDR2 SYGVNS. V shed 4 bases, J shed 14 bases, and the junction held 7 bases outside the gene matches. This CDR3 contains 13 residues. The CDR3 loop is CASSAAGQGSLHF. The DNA for the CDR3 is TGTGCCAGCAGTGCCGCAGGACAGGGATCCCTCCACTTT.

This clone was counted a single time. The chain combines TRBV7-2 with TRBJ2-5; the match to TRBD2 covers 7 bases. V lost 3 bases and J lost 5; bases outside the gene matches: 6. CDR3 length equals 14 residues. Germline-derived CDR1 and CDR2 are SGHTA and FQGNSA. The CDR3 region has the DNA TGTGCCAGCAGCTTCGCTGGAGCGGGGGAGACCCAGTACTTC. Its translation: CASSFAGAGETQYF.

V usage is TRBV3-1 (or the pseudogene TRBV3-2) and J usage is TRBJ2-7; no firm D call. V shed 1 base and J shed 3 bases, with 4 bases lying between them. Germline CDR1 and CDR2: LGHDT and YNNKEL (reference sequence). The CDR3 is 12 amino acids. In DNA, the CDR3 is TGTGCCAGCAGCCAAGTTGTCTACGAGCAGTACTTC. Encoded protein: CASSQVVYEQYF.

This clone came up once. The chain has TRBV29-1 and TRBJ2-7; the D is unclear. This CDR3 region has 15 residues. The V gene lost 2 bases and the J gene lost 4 bases, with 18 bases spanning the gap. Germline V gene sequence: CDR1 SQVTM, CDR2 ANQGSEA. In nucleotides, the CDR3 is TGCAGCGTTGAATTATGGCCAGGAAGGGCATACGAGCAGTACTTC. Its translation is CSVELWPGRAYEQYF.

This chain uses TRBV5-6 with TRBJ1-2, with D perhaps TRBD1 (5 bases). This CDR3 spans 15 amino acids. V was trimmed by 6 bases and J by 5 bases, leaving 20 bases between them. Germline loops: CDR1 SGHDT, CDR2 YYEEEE. As DNA, the CDR3 is TGTGCCAGCACCCCAAAAATCCTAGCAGGGTATGGCTACACCTTC. Its translation: CASTPKILAGYGYTF. The whole variable domain, remainder taken from reference TRBV5-6 and TRBJ1-2, is DAGVTQSPTHLIKTRGQQVTLRCSPKSGHDTVSWYQQALGQGPQFIFQYYEEEERQRGNFPDRFSGHQFPNYSSELNVNALLLGDSALYLCASTPKILAGYGYTFGSGTRLTVV.

This chain joins TRBV6-2 or TRBV6-3 and TRBJ2-1; 8 positions agree with TRBD1. The V gene's germline CDR1 is MNHEY and CDR2 SVGEGT. The trim removed 2 bases at V and 4 bases at J, leaving 4 bases unmatched. CDR3 length equals 15 residues. The chain's CDR3 is CASSYQGAGYNEQFF. The DNA for the CDR3 is TGTGCCAGCAGTTACCAGGGGGCGGGTTACAATGAGCAGTTCTTC.

The J gene is TRBJ2-7, the V gene TRBV29-1; TRBD1 agrees at 8 bases. The germline V gene encodes CDR1 SQVTM and CDR2 ANQGSEA. Germline trimming cut 6 bases from V and 6 bases from J; bases unmatched to any gene: 7. CDR3 length equals 12 residues. CDR3 nucleotides: TGCAGCGTACGACAGGGGATGGGCGAGCAGTACTTC. It is translated as CSVRQGMGEQYF.

V usage is TRBV7-8 and J usage is TRBJ2-2; 7 bases align to TRBD1. With 6 bases clipped from V and 2 bases from J, the junction kept 6 bases outside the gene matches. The germline V gene encodes CDR1 SGHVS and CDR2 FQNEAQ. The CDR3 is made up of 15 amino acids. The CDR3 region has the DNA TGTGCCAGCAGTCTCGACAGGGTTAACACCGGGGAGCTGTTTTTT. Translating gives CASSLDRVNTGELFF.

The chain employs TRBV30 and TRBJ1-5, with D unclear. Germline V gene lookup returns CDR1 GTSNPN and CDR2 SVGIG (reference sequence). V lost 2 bases to trimming and J lost 7 bases, with 15 bases between them. The length of the CDR3 is 14 residues. CDR3 region: CAWSLWQAGQPQHF. The CDR3 nucleotides are TGTGCCTGGAGTCTTTGGCAGGCGGGGCAGCCCCAGCATTTT.

The V gene is TRBV2, the J gene TRBJ2-1, with a possible D match to TRBD1 (6 bases). The CDR3 sequence is 15 residues long. V lost 3 bases, J lost 3 bases, and 12 bases lay in between. CDR1 is SNHLY and CDR2 is FYNNEI in the germline V gene. The CDR3, as DNA: TGTGCCAGCAGTGACGACAGGACTTTCTACAATGAGCAGTTCTTC. Residues: CASSDDRTFYNEQFF.

This chain joins TRBV15 and TRBJ1-2; 7 positions agree with TRBD1. The CDR3 has 16 residues. Germline V lookup: CDR1 LNHNV, CDR2 YYDKDF (reference sequence). With 3 bases clipped from V and 3 bases from J, the junction kept 10 bases outside the gene matches. The CDR3 protein is CATSREGGGGDYGYTF. For the CDR3, the DNA is TGTGCCACCAGCAGGGAAGGGGGAGGGGGCGACTATGGCTACACCTTC.

This clone has only one observation. The V call is TRBV7-9, the J call TRBJ1-2, with a weak D call TRBD1 (6 bases). The length of the CDR3 is 14 residues. Germline-derived CDR1 and CDR2 are SEHNR and FQNEAQ (reference sequence). The V end lost 3 bases, the J end lost 6 bases, and 14 bases lay between the germline ends. In DNA form, the CDR3 reads TGTGCCAGCAGCTTGGACAGAAGATGGAATGGCTACACCTTC. Its translation is CASSLDRRWNGYTF.

This clone appeared a few times. The rearrangement links TRBV5-6 to TRBJ1-3; TRBD1 matches at 7 bases. The CDR3 length is 18 residues. Trimming at V came to 3 bases and at J to 0 bases, leaving 12 bases not matched to a gene. The V gene's germline CDR1 is SGHDT and CDR2 YYEEEE. CDR3 nucleotides: TGTGCCAGCAGCTGGAGAAACAGACAGGGACTCTCTGGAAACACCATATATTTT. Its protein is CASSWRNRQGLSGNTIYF.

This clone was recorded once. The chain employs TRBV14 and TRBJ1-3; D is unclear. The CDR3 consists of 13 residues. V lost 1 base, J lost 10 bases, and 11 bases lay in between. From germline, CDR1 is SGHDN and CDR2 FVKESK. CDR3 loop: CASSQGIGTTIYF. The CDR3 DNA is TGTGCCAGCAGCCAAGGGATCGGAACTACCATATATTTT.

The chain recombines TRBV6-5 with TRBJ1-5; a weak D match, TRBD1 (5 bases). Trimming took off 6 bases at V and 2 bases at J, with 8 bases between the two ends. This CDR3 region has 13 residues. CDR1 is MNHEY, CDR2 SVGAGI, per germline. The CDR3 region has the DNA TGTGCCAGCAGAGGGACGGGCAATCAGCCCCAGCATTTT. It codes for CASRGTGNQPQHF.

This clone was counted once. The chain joins TRBV21-1 to TRBJ2-7; TRBD2 is taken as the D call from the table, unchecked against the DNA. TRBV21-1 counts as a pseudogene. The CDR3 runs 13 residues. The DNA for the CDR3 is TGTGCCAGCAGCAGCGGGGGGGCAGTCGAGCAGTACTTC. Amino acids: CASSSGGAVEQYF.

The chain couples TRBV6-2 or TRBV6-3 to TRBJ1-5; D not certain. Deletions cut 4 bases from V and 0 bases from J, with 10 bases between. The V gene's germline CDR1 is MNHEY and CDR2 SVGEGT. CDR3 length equals 15 residues. The CDR3 DNA sequence: TGTGCCAGCAGTTTGGGCAGGATTAGCAATCAGCCCCAGCATTTT. This translates into CASSLGRISNQPQHF.

The chain is built from TRBV5-6 and TRBJ2-7; D unresolved. Germline CDR1 reads SGHDT; CDR2 reads YYEEEE. The V end was cut by 8 bases, the J end by 5 bases, with 17 bases between. The CDR3 length is 13 residues. The CDR3, as DNA: TGTGCCAGTATCTCGAGGCTAGGGCACGAGCAGTACTTC. Amino acid sequence: CASISRLGHEQYF. Using reference TRBV5-6 and TRBJ2-7 for the parts outside the CDR3, the full variable domain is DAGVTQSPTHLIKTRGQQVTLRCSPKSGHDTVSWYQQALGQGPQFIFQYYEEEERQRGNFPDRFSGHQFPNYSSELNVNALLLGDSALYLCASISRLGHEQYFGPGTRLTVT.

The chain recombines TRBV7-2 with TRBJ1-1; D remains ambiguous. Germline CDR1 reads SGHTA; CDR2 reads FQGNSA. This CDR3 comprises 13 residues. V was pared by 5 bases and J by 3 bases, with 10 bases between. The CDR3, as DNA: TGTGCCAGCAGCCCGACGGGTTACACTGAAGCTTTCTTT. This translates into CASSPTGYTEAFF.

The chain has TRBV2 and TRBJ1-1; D unclear. The germline gives CDR1 SNHLY, CDR2 FYNNEI. This CDR3 region has 14 residues. Trimming removed 1 base at V and 1 base at J, with 7 bases between. The CDR3 coding sequence is TGTGCCAGCAGTGAAGAGGGTAAGAACACTGAAGCTTTCTTT. It codes for CASSEEGKNTEAFF.

This clone has a single count. In the same sample, other DNA sequences code for this CDR3. V and J are TRBV5-1 and TRBJ1-2, with D unresolved. The V end lost 2 bases, the J end lost 2 bases, and 4 bases lay between the germline ends. The germline V gene has CDR1 SGHRS and CDR2 YFSETQ. The CDR3 sequence is 12 residues long. The CDR3 loop is CASSLGNYGYTF. CDR3 sequence (DNA): TGCGCCAGCAGCTTAGGGAACTATGGCTACACCTTC. The entire variable domain, with the rest obtained from reference TRBV5-1 and TRBJ1-2, is as follows: KAGVTQTPRYLIKTRGQQVTLSCSPISGHRSVSWYQQTPGQGLQFLFEYFSETQRNKGNFPGRFSGRQFSNSRSEMNVSTLELGDSALYLCASSLGNYGYTFGSGTRLTVV.

This clone was observed many times. This chain uses TRBV4-3 with TRBJ1-2; 10 bases line up with TRBD1. There are 15 residues in the CDR3. Looked up from germline, CDR1 is LGHNA and CDR2 is YSLEER. V dropped 0 bases and J dropped 8; count of bases not matched to a gene: 6. The CDR3 spells CASSQERQGAWGYTF. The CDR3 nucleotides are TGCGCCAGCAGCCAAGAAAGACAGGGGGCCTGGGGCTACACCTTC.

J is TRBJ2-2 and V is TRBV9; the D is unclear. Trimming removed 5 bases from V and 1 base from J, with 12 bases in between. Germline CDR1 SGDLS, CDR2 YYNGEE. The CDR3 has 15 residues. In DNA form, the CDR3 reads TGTGCCAGCAGGCCTCCGGGCTTGAACACCGGGGAGCTGTTTTTT. It translates to CASRPPGLNTGELFF.

This sequence joins TRBV10-2 and TRBJ2-7; the match to TRBD1 covers 9 bases. Trimming took 8 bases from V and 2 from J; bases not matched to a gene: 4. The CDR3 extends over 13 amino acids. CDR1 is WSHSY and CDR2 is SAAADI in the germline V gene. The CDR3, as DNA: TGCGCCAGCGGGACAGGGCCCACCTACGAGCAGTACTTC. The encoded protein is CASGTGPTYEQYF.

The chain couples TRBV6-2 or TRBV6-3 to TRBJ1-1; 7 nucleotides line up with TRBD1. J gave up 0 bases and V 0 bases, and 10 bases lay outside the gene matches. The V gene's germline CDR1 is MNHEY and CDR2 SVGEGT. This CDR3 has 18 residues. CDR3 nucleotides: TGTGCCAGCAGTTACTCCTTGACAGGGAGAGGGGTGAACACTGAAGCTTTCTTT. It encodes CASSYSLTGRGVNTEAFF.

This rearrangement joins TRBV9 to TRBJ2-2; 9 bases line up with TRBD1. The CDR3 runs to 14 residues. J gave up 6 bases and V 4 bases, and 4 bases lay outside the gene matches. Per the germline V gene, CDR1 is SGDLS and CDR2 is YYNGEE. The CDR3 DNA reads as TGTGCCAGCAGCTTACGGACAGGGGCCGGGGAGCTGTTTTTT. Translation gives CASSLRTGAGELFF. Looking up the rest from reference TRBV9 and TRBJ2-2 gives the full variable domain: DSGVTQTPKHLITATGQRVTLRCSPRSGDLSVYWYQQSLDQGLQFLIQYYNGEERAKGNILERFSAQQFPDLHSELNLSSLELGDSALYFCASSLRTGAGELFFGEGSRLTVL.